This T cell receptor (beta chain) was captured by sequencing in a study of blood T cell repertoires in COVID-19. Study details: The origin of the acute and convalescent COVID-19 samples was the United States, Italy and Spain.

Method: immunoSEQ multiplex PCR; TCRdb's copy keeps in-frame clones and lacks some. Counted here are 400,000 to 450,000 clones, 80% to 90% occurring once; the ten biggest clones make up roughly 0.87%. V lost 0 bases to trimming and J lost 2 bases, with 14 bases between them. The CDR3 is 17 amino acids. The germline CDR1 and CDR2 sequences are SNHLY and FYNNEI. The sequence was collected from a man between 18 and 35 years old with COVID-19, enrolled during active disease. The specimen was peripheral blood. The chain is built from TRBV2 and TRBJ2-1; D is possibly TRBD2 (6 bases). The CDR3: CASSEARGRNPYNEQFF. The CDR3 DNA sequence: TGTGCCAGCAGTGAAGCGCGGGGCAGGAACCCCTACAATGAGCAGTTCTTC.